A selection of T cell receptor beta chains follows, all from one sample in a study of blood T cell repertoires in COVID-19. Profiling relied on immunoSEQ multiplex PCR, and the TCRdb table lists in-frame clones only, not all of them. Among about 34,000 clones listed, 90% were seen once. The sample was peripheral blood. These receptors originate from an elderly man with acute or convalescent COVID-19. Each CDR3 is given with its conserved first and last residue. Each record gives: V gene, clone size, CDR3 length, J gene, D gene, CDR3 DNA, CDR3 protein. D genes are given only for firm matches. Clone size, where shown, is once, few, many, or a class for clones that have expanded.

TRBV28	-	13	TRBJ1-2	-	TGTGCCAGCACTTCGTCGGTTAACTATGGCTACACCTTC	CASTSSVNYGYTF
TRBV5-6	-	16	TRBJ2-3	-	TGTGCCAGCAGGGATGCGACAGGTCTTAGCACAGATACGCAGTATTTT	CASRDATGLSTDTQYF
TRBV24-1	-	17	TRBJ2-2	-	TGTGCCACCAGTGACCAAAGCCCCAGGGGGAACACCGGGGAGCTGTTTTTT	CATSDQSPRGNTGELFF
TRBV5-1	-	15	TRBJ1-4	-	TGCGCCAGCAGCTTGGAGCGGGGGGCTAATGAAAAACTGTTTTTT	CASSLERGANEKLFF
TRBV6-5	-	15	TRBJ2-7	TRBD2	TGTGCCAGCAGTTCGGGAACTAGCGGGGCCTACGAGCAGTACTTC	CASSSGTSGAYEQYF
TRBV27	-	14	TRBJ1-2	TRBD1	TGTGCCAGCAGTTGGGACAGCTCTAACTATGGCTACACCTTC	CASSWDSSNYGYTF
TRBV11-3	once	16	TRBJ2-7	TRBD1	TGTGCCAGCAGCCCGAGGACCGGGACAGGGTTCTACGAGCAGTACTTC	CASSPRTGTGFYEQYF
TRBV6-5	-	16	TRBJ1-1	TRBD1	TGTGCCAGCAGTTACTCCGGGACAGGGGGCGGGGGTGAAGCTTTCTTT	CASSYSGTGGGGEAFF
TRBV13	-	13	TRBJ2-2	-	TGTGCCAGCAGCCCAGTGGCTAGCGGGGAGCTGTTTTTT	CASSPVASGELFF
TRBV19	-	13	TRBJ1-5	-	TGTGCCAGTAGTAACGGACATAATCAGCCCCAGCATTTT	CASSNGHNQPQHF
TRBV6-5	-	15	TRBJ2-3	TRBD2	TGTGCCAGCAGTCGGACTAGCGGAAGGACAGATACGCAGTATTTT	CASSRTSGRTDTQYF
TRBV11-2	-	18	TRBJ1-1	-	TGTGCCAGCAGCTTCCTCGGCGGGGGCAGAGGGATGAACACTGAAGCTTTCTTT	CASSFLGGGRGMNTEAFF
TRBV5-1	-	11	TRBJ2-7	-	TGCGCCAGCAGGTCACAGCAAGAGCAGTACTTC	CASRSQQEQYF
TRBV10-3	-	14	TRBJ2-5	TRBD2	TGTGCCATCAGGGCTAGCGGGGACCAAGAGACCCAGTACTTC	CAIRASGDQETQYF
TRBV19	-	14	TRBJ1-5	TRBD1	TGTGCCAGTAGTGGGACAGGGGGCAATCAGCCCCAGCATTTT	CASSGTGGNQPQHF
TRBV7-9	-	15	TRBJ1-3	TRBD1	TGTGCCAGCAGCCCGACAGGGAGCTCTGGAAACACCATATATTTT	CASSPTGSSGNTIYF
TRBV19	-	14	TRBJ1-1	-	TGTGCCAGTAGCCCACAACGGGGAAAAACTGAAGCTTTCTTT	CASSPQRGKTEAFF
TRBV7-9	-	12	TRBJ2-7	-	TGTGCCAGCACCCACGGCGGGCACGAGCAGTACTTC	CASTHGGHEQYF
TRBV6-5	-	15	TRBJ1-2	-	TGTGCCAGCAGTTACGGGGGGGCGCTGGACTATGGCTACACCTTC	CASSYGGALDYGYTF
TRBV5-1	-	16	TRBJ2-1	TRBD2	TGCGCCAGCAGCTGGACGCCGGGACTAGCGGCGAATGAGCAGTTCTTC	CASSWTPGLAANEQFF
TRBV2	-	13	TRBJ1-2	-	TGTGCCAGCAGTGATGGCAGGGTCGATGGCTACACCTTC	CASSDGRVDGYTF
TRBV7-9	-	13	TRBJ1-4	-	TGTGCCAGCAGCTTAGACAGGGTATCGAAACTGTTTTTT	CASSLDRVSKLFF
TRBV5-8	-	17	TRBJ1-4	TRBD1	TGTGCCAGCAGTTCCGGGACAGGGACAATTACTAATGAAAAACTGTTTTTT	CASSSGTGTITNEKLFF